Shown below are 8 T cell receptor beta chains from a single sample sequenced in a study of spatial heterogeneity in lung cancer. The sample's time point: sample taken at primary tumor resection. Sequencing of whole RNA from tumor, nontumor lung or frozen PBMC involved no sorting. TCRdb re-derived calls from the 5' RACE reads in MiXCR, one entry per CDR3 protein. Counted here are 10,000 to 13,000 distinct CDR3 sequences, roughly 7.9% occurring once; the ten biggest clones make up approximately 24%. The sequences come from PBMCs, collected at surgery. These receptors originate from a male donor with early-stage non-small cell lung cancer.

By frequency in the sample, this clonotype is medium-sized. The rearrangement uses TRBV6-1 and TRBJ2-5; 8 bases line up with TRBD1. With 9 bases clipped from V and 7 bases from J, the junction kept 7 bases outside the gene matches. Per the germline V gene, CDR1 is MNHNS and CDR2 is SASEGT. This CDR3 contains 12 residues. CDR3 residues: CASIRGRGTQYF. In DNA, the CDR3 is TGTGCCAGTATCAGGGGGCGCGGGACCCAGTACTTC.

This clonotype has at least ten counts. V usage is TRBV19 and J usage is TRBJ1-2; D unresolved. V gave up 3 bases and J gave up 4 bases, with 12 bases separating them. CDR3 length equals 14 residues. Germline values: CDR1 LNHDA, CDR2 SQIVND (reference sequence). The CDR3 region is CASSMRQNFYGYTF. The DNA for the CDR3 is TGTGCCAGTAGTATGCGGCAGAATTTCTATGGCTACACCTTC.

V and J are TRBV4-3 and TRBJ2-7, with D uncertain. The germline V and J ends were trimmed by 0 bases and 1 base, with 13 bases remaining between them. The germline CDR1 and CDR2 sequences are LGHNA and YSLEER. The CDR3 has 16 amino acids. CDR3 sequence: CASSQEFRAPSYEQYF. The DNA of the CDR3 is TGCGCCAGCAGCCAAGAGTTCCGGGCTCCTTCCTACGAGCAGTACTTC.

A remark on this clonotype: One base away lies a much larger clone, so this may be a sequencing read error. The rearrangement joins TRBV6-2 or TRBV6-3 to TRBJ2-1, with D perhaps matching TRBD2 (5 bases). Germline values: CDR1 MNHEY, CDR2 SVGEGT. This CDR3 has 17 residues. The CDR3 DNA reads as TGTGCCAGCACCGAAATGCCGGACTCCCCCTACTACAATGATCAGTTCTTC. It yields the protein CASTEMPDSPYYNDQFF.

This clonotype is labeled as medium-sized. This chain joins TRBV6-1 and TRBJ2-2; TRBD1 might be the D (5 bases). With 5 bases removed from V and 0 bases from J, the gap between germline ends came to 10 bases. The CDR3 covers 15 residues. The V gene's germline CDR1 is MNHNS and CDR2 SASEGT. CDR3 amino acids: CASSFTQANTGELFF. The DNA of the CDR3 is TGTGCCAGCAGTTTCACACAGGCGAACACCGGGGAGCTGTTTTTT.

The rearrangement links TRBV19 to TRBJ2-4, with 9 positions matching TRBD1. V lost 1 base to trimming and J lost 7 bases; unmatched junction nucleotides: 11. CDR1 LNHDA and CDR2 SQIVND come from the germline V gene (reference sequence). The CDR3 runs 17 residues. This CDR3 is CASSIGTGVDVRNIQYF. CDR3 nucleotide sequence: TGTGCCAGTAGTATAGGGACAGGGGTAGACGTTAGGAACATTCAGTACTTC.

This clonotype was picked up one time. The chain joins TRBV11-1 to TRBJ1-2, with D possibly TRBD1 on 6 matching bases. Germline V gene data show CDR1 as SGHAT and CDR2 as FQDESV (reference sequence). V was shortened by 5 bases and J by 5 bases, with 21 bases between the two germline ends. This CDR3 spans 16 amino acids. The CDR3 region has the DNA TGTGCCAGCAGCCCTATTAAATCGACAGGAAGGTATGGCTACACCTTC. This sequence encodes CASSPIKSTGRYGYTF.

This clonotype is medium-sized by share. The chain is built from TRBV4-1 and TRBJ2-1; 10 nucleotides agree with TRBD2. The germline gives CDR1 MGHRA, CDR2 YSYEKL. The J segment lost 3 bases and the V segment lost 1 base, leaving 12 bases of the junction unmatched. The CDR3 has 19 residues. The CDR3 coding sequence is TGCGCCAGCAGCCAAGTCCAAGGTCGAGCGGGGGGGTACTACAATGAGCAGTTCTTC. As protein: CASSQVQGRAGGYYNEQFF.